One and the same sample provided the 4 T cell receptor beta chains below, sequenced in a study of chemoradiotherapy in HPV16-positive cancers. Using immunoSEQ multiplex PCR, the repertoire was profiled, and TCRdb retains in-frame clones only, with some absent. Of about 20,000 clones in the sample, roughly nine tenths were seen once. The material was blood, obtained from a patient who underwent chemoradiotherapy. These receptors all come from a human donor with HPV-associated anogenital cancer.

The V and J genes are TRBV4-1 and TRBJ1-3, with D unresolved. V gave up 2 bases and J gave up 4 bases, with 3 bases separating them. The CDR3 consists of 12 residues. Germline V gene sequence: CDR1 MGHRA, CDR2 YSYEKL. CDR3 region: CASSQLGNTIYF. The CDR3, as DNA: TGCGCCAGCAGCCAATTAGGAAACACCATATATTTT.

The rearrangement links TRBV5-1 to TRBJ2-1, with 10 bases lining up with TRBD2. CDR3 length equals 15 residues. The germline gives CDR1 SGHRS, CDR2 YFSETQ. After removal of 2 bases from V and 8 bases from J, the junction contained 7 bases not matched to a gene. The DNA for the CDR3 is TGCGCCAGCAGCTTTCAAGCGGGAGGGCCGTATGAGCAGTTCTTC. Protein: CASSFQAGGPYEQFF.

V usage is TRBV19 and J usage is TRBJ2-7; 9 bases are shared with TRBD1. This CDR3 has 14 residues. After removal of 4 bases from V and 6 bases from J, the junction contained 7 bases not matched to a gene. Germline lookup yields CDR1 LNHDA and CDR2 SQIVND (reference sequence). The CDR3 DNA reads as TGTGCCAGTAGTAAGGGACAGGGATCCGGCGAGCAGTACTTC. Residues: CASSKGQGSGEQYF.

The chain links TRBV7-6 to TRBJ2-3; possibly TRBD1 or TRBD2 for D (6 bases each). Trimming pared 0 bases from V and 2 bases from J, leaving 9 bases between. The CDR3 spans 15 residues. CDR1 is SGHVS, CDR2 FNYEAQ, per germline. The CDR3 is CASSLAGGTTDTQYF. In nucleotides, the CDR3 is TGTGCCAGCAGCTTAGCGGGGGGCACCACAGATACGCAGTATTTT.